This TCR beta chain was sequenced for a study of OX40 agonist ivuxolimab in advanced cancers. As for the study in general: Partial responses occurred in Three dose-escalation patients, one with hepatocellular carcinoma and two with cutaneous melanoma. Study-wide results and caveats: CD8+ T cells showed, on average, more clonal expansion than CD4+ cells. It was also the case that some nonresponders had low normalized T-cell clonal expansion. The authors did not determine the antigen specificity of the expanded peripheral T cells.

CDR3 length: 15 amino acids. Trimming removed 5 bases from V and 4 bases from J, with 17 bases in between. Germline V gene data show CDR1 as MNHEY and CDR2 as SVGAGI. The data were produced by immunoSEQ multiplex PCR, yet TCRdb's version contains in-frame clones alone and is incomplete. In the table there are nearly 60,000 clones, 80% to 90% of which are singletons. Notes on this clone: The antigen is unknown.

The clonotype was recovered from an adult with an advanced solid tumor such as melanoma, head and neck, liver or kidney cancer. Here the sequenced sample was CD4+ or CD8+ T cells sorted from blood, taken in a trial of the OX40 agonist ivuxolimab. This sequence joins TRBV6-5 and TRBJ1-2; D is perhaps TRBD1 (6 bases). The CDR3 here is CASSKNRDRGYGYTF. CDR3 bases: TGTGCCAGCAGTAAGAACAGGGATCGGGGCTATGGCTACACCTTC.